This record covers a single T cell receptor beta chain. The data are from a study of blood T cell repertoires in COVID-19. Only in-frame clones appear in the TCRdb table, and some are missing; sequencing was by immunoSEQ multiplex PCR. The data show 310,000 or so clones, around 90% seen once. Cohort assignment relied on participant-reported clinical history. Looked up from germline, CDR1 is SGHNT and CDR2 is YENEEA. V was pared by 5 bases and J by 4 bases, with 0 bases of the junction left unmatched. This CDR3 comprises 12 residues. This receptor was taken from a woman younger than 30 with acute COVID-19. Sequenced material: PBMCs or T cells enriched from blood (not recorded which). The V call is TRBV11-3, the J call TRBJ2-5; TRBD2 aligns across 8 bases. CDR3 protein: CASSRGGETQYF. For the CDR3, the DNA is TGTGCCAGCAGCCGGGGGGGAGAGACCCAGTACTTC.